One sample yielded the 16 T cell receptor beta chains listed below, sequenced in a study of CD8 T cells in ankylosing spondylitis. No antigens are known for them. Study results and limitations: Typical of ankylosing spondylitis blood, it appeared, was a TCR beta motif of 7 or 8 highly homologous variants.

One entry per CDR3 protein results from TCRdb running MiXCR on the 5' RACE reads. Of fewer than 750,000 distinct CDR3 sequences listed, about 20% were seen once; the top ten hold around 19%. The sequencing input was blood, either unsorted or a sorted T cell fraction (not recorded which). The receptors originated from a male donor with ankylosing spondylitis.

This clonotype was detected only a few times. The genes are TRBV5-1 and TRBJ2-3; a possible D gene is TRBD2 (5 bases). V was pared by 0 bases and J by 0 bases, with 17 bases between. Looked up from germline, CDR1 is SGHRS and CDR2 is YFSETQ. CDR3 length: 18 residues. The CDR3 spells CASSLAEGGPPSTDTQYF. The CDR3 DNA follows: TGCGCCAGCAGCTTGGCCGAGGGTGGTCCCCCTAGCACAGATACGCAGTATTTT.

The J gene is TRBJ2-7, the V gene TRBV29-1; the match to TRBD1 covers 9 bases. This CDR3 contains 14 residues. Germline trimming cut 4 bases from V and 2 bases from J; bases unmatched to any gene: 6. CDR1 and CDR2 from the germline V gene are SQVTM and ANQGSEA. In nucleotides, the CDR3 is TGCAGCGTTGTCCCCGGGACAGGGCCCTACGAGCAGTACTTC. Its protein product is CSVVPGTGPYEQYF.

The chain uses TRBV12-5 and TRBJ1-1; D remains ambiguous. Trimming pared 5 bases from V and 4 bases from J, leaving 5 bases between. The CDR3 extends over 11 amino acids. Germline loops: CDR1 LGHNT, CDR2 FRNRAP. The CDR3, as DNA: TGTGCTAGTGGTCCCCGCACTGAAGCTTTCTTT. Protein sequence: CASGPRTEAFF.

V gene TRBV7-9 combines with J gene TRBJ2-3; 9 positions match TRBD2. Trimming cost V 5 bases and J 2 bases; bases outside gene matches: 11. Germline CDR1 reads SEHNR; CDR2 reads FQNEAQ (reference sequence). The CDR3 is made up of 17 amino acids. CDR3 bases: TGTGCCAGCAGCATAATGAGCGGGGGGCCGTTCACAGATACGCAGTATTTT. Translation: CASSIMSGGPFTDTQYF.

This clonotype was counted between two and nine times. V gene TRBV20-1 combines with J gene TRBJ1-6; 7 bases are shared with TRBD1. Looked up from germline, CDR1 is DFQATT and CDR2 is SNEGSKA (reference sequence). This CDR3 has 14 residues. V was pared by 3 bases and J by 7 bases, with 6 bases of the junction left unmatched. This chain's CDR3 is CSARSRTGNSPLHF. The CDR3 DNA reads TGCAGTGCTAGGTCTCGGACAGGAAATTCACCCCTCCACTTT.

This clonotype was detected only a few times. The chain links TRBV4-3 to TRBJ2-5; perhaps TRBD2 as D (6 bases). This CDR3 has 14 residues. Germline assignment: CDR1 LGHNA and CDR2 YSLEER. The ends were cut back, 0 bases at V and 3 bases at J, with 8 bases in the middle. CDR3 bases: TGCGCCAGCAGCCAAGATCAGCGGGAAGAGACCCAGTACTTC. Translated: CASSQDQREETQYF.

This clonotype has more than one count but fewer than ten. This chain uses TRBV5-1 with TRBJ2-2, with D possibly being TRBD1 or TRBD2 (7 bases each). V lost 1 base and J lost 3, with 13 bases in between. Germline CDR1 SGHRS, CDR2 YFSETQ. The CDR3 consists of 16 residues. Here the CDR3 reads CASSLSTGRDTGELFF. The CDR3 DNA is TGCGCCAGCAGCTTGTCGACAGGGAGGGACACCGGGGAGCTGTTTTTT.

This clonotype was found a few times. The rearrangement links TRBV6-2 or TRBV6-3 to TRBJ2-1, with 8 bases aligning to TRBD2. The germline CDR1 and CDR2 sequences are MNHEY and SVGEGT. The CDR3 loop spans 14 amino acids. J gave up 2 bases and V 7 bases, and 4 bases lay outside the gene matches. CDR3 in DNA: TGTGCCAGCACTGAGCGGGGGACCTACAATGAGCAGTTCTTC. Its translation is CASTERGTYNEQFF.

The chain recombines TRBV12-3 or TRBV12-4 with TRBJ2-1, with D perhaps TRBD1 or TRBD2 (6 bases each). The germline V and J ends were trimmed by 10 bases and 0 bases, with 10 bases remaining between them. The length of the CDR3 is 13 residues. The CDR3 DNA sequence: TGTGCCATCCGGGGGCGCTCCTACAATGAGCAGTTCTTC. Translating gives CAIRGRSYNEQFF.

The table lists this clonotype with a few counts. The gene calls are TRBV30 and TRBJ1-2, with a weak D call TRBD1 (5 bases). The ends were cut back, 4 bases at V and 8 bases at J, with 17 bases in the middle. The CDR3 runs 13 residues. Germline values: CDR1 GTSNPN, CDR2 SVGIG (reference sequence). CDR3 bases: TGTGCCTGGATCAAGGGGTTGGATGTGGGCTACACCTTC. Protein sequence: CAWIKGLDVGYTF. The entire variable domain, with the rest obtained from reference TRBV30 and TRBJ1-2, is as follows: SQTIHQWPATLVQPVGSPLSLECTVEGTSNPNLYWYRQAAGRGLQLLFYSVGIGQISSEVPQNLSASRPQDRQFILSSKKLLLSDSGFYLCAWIKGLDVGYTFGSGTRLTVV.

A note on this clonotype: The conserved phenylalanine or tryptophan is not found at the CDR3 terminus, so this likely reflects a read error. It is unclear where the CDR3 begins or ends on the DNA, so no DNA is shown, and the CDR3 is as TCRdb lists it. The rearrangement uses TRBV6-5 and TRBJ2-7. Per germline, CDR1 MNHEY and CDR2 SVGAGI. The CDR3 has 12 residues if both end residues are counted. This chain's CDR3 is CASSYSRCPASS.

This clonotype was seen more than once but under ten times. The chain couples TRBV20-1 to TRBJ2-7; D could derive from TRBD1 or TRBD2 (6 bases each). The germline V gene encodes CDR1 DFQATT and CDR2 SNEGSKA (reference sequence). CDR3 length equals 15 residues. Trimming took 1 base from V and 0 from J, leaving 13 bases between them. The CDR3 reads CSARGFRGLSYEQYF. CDR3 DNA: TGCAGTGCTAGAGGGTTCCGGGGGCTCTCCTACGAGCAGTACTTC.

In its sample, this clonotype was seen a few times. V gene TRBV27 combines with J gene TRBJ1-4; 7 nucleotides line up with TRBD1. CDR3 length: 14 residues. Germline V gene lookup returns CDR1 MNHEY and CDR2 SMNVEV (reference sequence). The J segment lost 8 bases and the V segment lost 5 bases, leaving 8 bases of the junction unmatched. This CDR3 is CASSLTQGREKLFF. DNA for the CDR3: TGTGCCAGCAGTCTAACACAGGGGCGCGAAAAACTGTTTTTT.

The rearrangement links TRBV28 to TRBJ2-2, with D unresolved. Trimming left V 3 bases short and J 1 base short, with 12 bases between. CDR1 MDHEN and CDR2 SYDVKM come from the germline V gene. The CDR3 covers 16 residues. The chain's CDR3 is CASSFHPLKNTGELFF. DNA for the CDR3: TGTGCCAGCAGTTTCCACCCACTGAAGAACACCGGGGAGCTGTTTTTT.

In its sample, this clonotype was seen a few times. The chain has TRBV29-1 and TRBJ1-1; D might be TRBD1 (5 bases). From germline, CDR1 is SQVTM and CDR2 ANQGSEA. Trimming removed 8 bases at V and 0 bases at J, with 10 bases between. The CDR3 consists of 12 residues. The CDR3 loop reads CSSRGMNTEAFF. The DNA for the CDR3 is TGCAGCTCCCGGGGCATGAACACTGAAGCTTTCTTT.

This clonotype was seen a few times. The CDR3, as DNA: TGTGCCAGCAGCTTAGTTGGGGGCCTCGAGGAGACCCAGTACTTC. Its protein is CASSLVGGLEETQYF. The chain has TRBV11-2 and TRBJ2-5; a weak D match, TRBD1 (6 bases). Germline CDR1 is SGHAT and CDR2 is FQNNGV. Trimming took 1 base from V and 5 from J, leaving 14 bases between them. The CDR3 spans 15 residues. Full variable domain (missing parts from reference TRBV11-2 and TRBJ2-5): EAGVAQSPRYKIIEKRQSVAFWCNPISGHATLYWYQQILGQGPKLLIQFQNNGVVDDSQLPKDRFSAERLKGVDSTLKIQPAKLEDSAVYLCASSLVGGLEETQYFGPGTRLLVL.